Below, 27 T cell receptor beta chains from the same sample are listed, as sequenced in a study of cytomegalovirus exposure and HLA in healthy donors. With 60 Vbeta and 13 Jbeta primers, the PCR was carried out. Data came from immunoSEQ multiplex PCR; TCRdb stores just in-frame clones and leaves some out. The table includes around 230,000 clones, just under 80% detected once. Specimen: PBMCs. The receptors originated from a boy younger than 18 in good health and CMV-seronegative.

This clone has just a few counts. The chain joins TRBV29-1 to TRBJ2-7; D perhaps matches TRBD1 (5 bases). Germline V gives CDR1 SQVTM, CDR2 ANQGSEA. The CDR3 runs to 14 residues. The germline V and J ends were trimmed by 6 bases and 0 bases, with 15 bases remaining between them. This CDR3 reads CSVGTGITSYEQYF. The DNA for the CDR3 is TGCAGCGTGGGAACAGGCATAACCTCCTACGAGCAGTACTTC.

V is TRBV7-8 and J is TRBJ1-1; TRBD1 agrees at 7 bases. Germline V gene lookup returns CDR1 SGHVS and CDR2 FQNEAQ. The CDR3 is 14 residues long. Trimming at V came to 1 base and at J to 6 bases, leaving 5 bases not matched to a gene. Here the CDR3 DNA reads TGTGCCAGCAGCTTAGGTCAGGGGGTGGCTGAAGCTTTCTTT. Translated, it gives CASSLGQGVAEAFF.

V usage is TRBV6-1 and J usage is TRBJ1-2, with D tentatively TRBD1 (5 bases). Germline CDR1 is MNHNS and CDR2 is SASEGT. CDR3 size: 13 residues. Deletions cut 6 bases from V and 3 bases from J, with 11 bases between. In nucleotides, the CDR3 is TGTGCCAGCAGACCTCAGGGTCACTATGGCTACACCTTC. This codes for CASRPQGHYGYTF.

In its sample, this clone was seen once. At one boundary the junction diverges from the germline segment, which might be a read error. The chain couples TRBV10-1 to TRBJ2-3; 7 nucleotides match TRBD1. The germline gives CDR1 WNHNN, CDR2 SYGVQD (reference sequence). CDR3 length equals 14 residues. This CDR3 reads CASSGQGQTDTQYF. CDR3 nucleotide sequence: TGCGCCAGCAGTGGACAGGGCCAAACAGATACGCAATATTTT.

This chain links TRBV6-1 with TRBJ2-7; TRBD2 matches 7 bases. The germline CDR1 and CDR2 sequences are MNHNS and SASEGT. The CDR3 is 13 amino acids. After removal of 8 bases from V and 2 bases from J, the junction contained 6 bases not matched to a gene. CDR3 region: CASGGVVTYEQYF. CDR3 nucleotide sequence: TGTGCCAGCGGGGGGGTAGTGACCTACGAGCAGTACTTC.

Here the CDR3 reads CSVEDTDRGAGYEQYF. CDR3 nucleotides: TGCAGCGTTGAAGATACTGACAGGGGCGCCGGTTACGAGCAGTACTTC. The rearrangement joins TRBV29-1 to TRBJ2-7; 8 positions agree with TRBD1. V lost 0 bases, J lost 4 bases, and 11 bases stayed unmatched. In germline, CDR1 is SQVTM, CDR2 ANQGSEA. The length of the CDR3 is 16 residues.

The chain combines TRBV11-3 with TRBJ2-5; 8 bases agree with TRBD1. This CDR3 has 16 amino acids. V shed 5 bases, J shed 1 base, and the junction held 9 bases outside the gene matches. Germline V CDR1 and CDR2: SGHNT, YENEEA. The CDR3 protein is CASSPRQGSIQETQYF. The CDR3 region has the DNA TGTGCCAGCAGCCCGCGACAGGGGAGCATCCAAGAGACCCAGTACTTC.

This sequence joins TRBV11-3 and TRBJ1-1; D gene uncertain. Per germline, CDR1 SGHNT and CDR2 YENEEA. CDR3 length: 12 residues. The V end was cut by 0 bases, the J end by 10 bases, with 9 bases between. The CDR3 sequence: CASSLDLPPAFF. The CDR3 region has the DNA TGTGCCAGCAGCTTAGACCTACCCCCAGCTTTCTTT.

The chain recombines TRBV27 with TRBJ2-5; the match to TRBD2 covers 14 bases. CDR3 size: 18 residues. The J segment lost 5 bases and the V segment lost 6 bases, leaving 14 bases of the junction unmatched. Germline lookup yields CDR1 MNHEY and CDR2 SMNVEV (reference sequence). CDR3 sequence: CASSPGLAGAEFFETQYF. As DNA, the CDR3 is TGTGCCAGCAGCCCGGGACTAGCGGGGGCCGAATTTTTTGAGACCCAGTACTTC.

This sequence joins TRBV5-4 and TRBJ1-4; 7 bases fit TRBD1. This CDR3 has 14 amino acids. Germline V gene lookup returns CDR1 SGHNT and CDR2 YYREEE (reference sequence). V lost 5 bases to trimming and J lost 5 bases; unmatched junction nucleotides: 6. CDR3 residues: CASSNRGPNEKLFF. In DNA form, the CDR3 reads TGTGCCAGCAGTAACAGGGGACCGAATGAAAAACTGTTTTTT.

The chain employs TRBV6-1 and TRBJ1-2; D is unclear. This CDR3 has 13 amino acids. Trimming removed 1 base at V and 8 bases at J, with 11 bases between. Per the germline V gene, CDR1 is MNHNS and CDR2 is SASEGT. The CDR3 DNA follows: TGTGCCAGCAGTGAAGACGAGCGGCAGGGCTACACCTTC. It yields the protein CASSEDERQGYTF.

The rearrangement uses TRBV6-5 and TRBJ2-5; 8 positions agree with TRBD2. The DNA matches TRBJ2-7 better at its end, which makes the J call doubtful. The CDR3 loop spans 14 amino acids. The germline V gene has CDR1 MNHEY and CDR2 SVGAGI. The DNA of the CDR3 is TGTGCCAGCAGTTGGAGTAGCGGGATTTACGAGCAGTACTTC. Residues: CASSWSSGIYEQYF.

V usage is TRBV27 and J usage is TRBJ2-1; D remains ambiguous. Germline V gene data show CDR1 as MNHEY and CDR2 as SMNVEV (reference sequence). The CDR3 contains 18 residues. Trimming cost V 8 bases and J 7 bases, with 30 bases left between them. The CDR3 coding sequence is TGTGCCAGCCGGATAGGCGGCTACCTACTATCGCCTCGAAATGAGCAGTTCTTC. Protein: CASRIGGYLLSPRNEQFF.

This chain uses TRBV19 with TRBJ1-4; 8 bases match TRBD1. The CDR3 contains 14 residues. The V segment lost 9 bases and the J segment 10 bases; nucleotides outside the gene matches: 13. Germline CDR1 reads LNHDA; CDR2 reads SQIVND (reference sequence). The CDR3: CASRGQGASGKLFF. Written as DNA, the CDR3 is TGTGCCAGCAGGGGGCAGGGGGCCTCCGGAAAACTGTTTTTT.

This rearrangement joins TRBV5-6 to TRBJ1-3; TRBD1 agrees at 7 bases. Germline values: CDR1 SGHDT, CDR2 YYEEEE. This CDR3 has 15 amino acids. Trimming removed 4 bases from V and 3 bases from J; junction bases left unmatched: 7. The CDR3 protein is CASSPGTESGNTIYF. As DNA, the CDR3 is TGTGCCAGCAGCCCCGGGACAGAAAGTGGAAACACCATATATTTT. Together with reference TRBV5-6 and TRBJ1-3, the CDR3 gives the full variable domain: DAGVTQSPTHLIKTRGQQVTLRCSPKSGHDTVSWYQQALGQGPQFIFQYYEEEERQRGNFPDRFSGHQFPNYSSELNVNALLLGDSALYLCASSPGTESGNTIYFGEGSWLTVV.

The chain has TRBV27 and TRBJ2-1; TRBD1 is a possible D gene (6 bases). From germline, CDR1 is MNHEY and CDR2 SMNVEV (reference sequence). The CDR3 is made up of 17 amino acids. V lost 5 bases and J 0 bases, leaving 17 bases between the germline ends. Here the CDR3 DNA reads TGTGCCAGCAGTCTAGGGACACCTGGGCGCTCCTACAATGAGCAGTTCTTC. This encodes CASSLGTPGRSYNEQFF.

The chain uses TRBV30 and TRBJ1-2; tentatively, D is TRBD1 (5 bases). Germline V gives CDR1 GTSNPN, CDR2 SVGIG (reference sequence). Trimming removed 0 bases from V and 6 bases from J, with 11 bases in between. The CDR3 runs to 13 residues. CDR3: CAWSVRVGDGYTF. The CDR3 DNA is TGTGCCTGGAGTGTACGGGTAGGGGATGGCTACACCTTC.

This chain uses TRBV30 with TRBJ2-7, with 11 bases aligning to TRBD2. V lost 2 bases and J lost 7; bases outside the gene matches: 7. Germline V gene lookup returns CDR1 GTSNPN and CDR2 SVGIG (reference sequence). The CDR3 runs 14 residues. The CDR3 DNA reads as TGTGCCTGGAGTTTATCTAGCGGGAGGAGGGAGCAGTACTTC. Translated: CAWSLSSGRREQYF.

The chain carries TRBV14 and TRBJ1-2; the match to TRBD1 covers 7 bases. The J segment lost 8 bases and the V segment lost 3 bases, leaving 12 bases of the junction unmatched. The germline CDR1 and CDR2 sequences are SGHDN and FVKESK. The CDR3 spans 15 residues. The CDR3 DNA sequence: TGTGCCAGCAGCCAGATCGGAGACAGGGCGAACGGCTACACCTTC. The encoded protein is CASSQIGDRANGYTF. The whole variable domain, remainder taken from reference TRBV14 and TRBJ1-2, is EAGVTQFPSHSVIEKGQTVTLRCDPISGHDNLYWYRRVMGKEIKFLLHFVKESKQDESGMPNNRFLAERTGGTYSTLKVQPAELEDSGVYFCASSQIGDRANGYTFGSGTRLTVV.

DNA for the CDR3: TGTGCCAGCAGCTTAGATCGGGACTGGGGGGACGGAGGGACTTTCTTT. It encodes CASSLDRDWGDGGTFF. The V and J genes are TRBV11-3 and TRBJ1-1, with TRBD1 as a possible D gene (5 bases). The CDR3 loop spans 16 amino acids. V dropped 0 bases and J dropped 12 bases, with 23 bases sitting between them. Germline CDR1 is SGHNT and CDR2 is YENEEA.

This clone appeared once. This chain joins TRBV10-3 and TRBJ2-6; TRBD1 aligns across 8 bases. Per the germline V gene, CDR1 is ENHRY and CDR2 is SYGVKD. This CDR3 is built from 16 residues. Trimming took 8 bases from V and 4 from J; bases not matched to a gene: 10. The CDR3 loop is CAIGTGALMGANVLTF. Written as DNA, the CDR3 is TGTGCCATCGGGACAGGAGCTTTAATGGGGGCCAACGTCCTGACTTTC.

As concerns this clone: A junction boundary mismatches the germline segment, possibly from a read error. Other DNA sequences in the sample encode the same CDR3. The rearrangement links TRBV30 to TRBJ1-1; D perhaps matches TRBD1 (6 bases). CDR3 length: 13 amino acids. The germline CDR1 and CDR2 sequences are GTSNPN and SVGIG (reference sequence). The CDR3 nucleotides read TGTGCTTGGAGTACACAGGGTAACACTGAAGCTTTCTTT. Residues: CAWSTQGNTEAFF.

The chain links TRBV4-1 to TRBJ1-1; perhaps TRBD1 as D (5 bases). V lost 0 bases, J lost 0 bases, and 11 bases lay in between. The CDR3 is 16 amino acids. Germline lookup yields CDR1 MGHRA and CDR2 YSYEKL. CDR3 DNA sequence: TGCGCCAGCAGCCAAGAACGGGGGTCCCTGAACACTGAAGCTTTCTTT. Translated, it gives CASSQERGSLNTEAFF.

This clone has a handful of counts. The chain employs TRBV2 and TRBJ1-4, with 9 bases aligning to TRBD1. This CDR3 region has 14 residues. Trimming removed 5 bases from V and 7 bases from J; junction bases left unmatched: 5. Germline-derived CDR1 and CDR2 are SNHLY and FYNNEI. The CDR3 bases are TGTGCCAGCAGTCCCGGGACAGGGAGTGAAAAACTGTTTTTT. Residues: CASSPGTGSEKLFF.

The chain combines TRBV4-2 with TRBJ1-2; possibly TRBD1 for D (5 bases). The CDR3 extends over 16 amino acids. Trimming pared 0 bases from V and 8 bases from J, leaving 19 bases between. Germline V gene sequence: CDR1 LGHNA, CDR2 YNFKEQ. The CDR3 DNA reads TGTGCCAGCAGCCAAGATTCGAGGGGAGGATTTGGGGGCTACACCTTC. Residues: CASSQDSRGGFGGYTF.

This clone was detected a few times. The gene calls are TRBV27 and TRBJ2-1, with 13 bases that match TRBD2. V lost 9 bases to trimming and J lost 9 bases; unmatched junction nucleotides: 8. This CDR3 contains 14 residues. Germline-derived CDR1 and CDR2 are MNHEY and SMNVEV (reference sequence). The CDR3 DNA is TGTGCCAGTAAAGCACTAGCGGGAGGGGGTGAGCAGTTCTTC. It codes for CASKALAGGGEQFF.

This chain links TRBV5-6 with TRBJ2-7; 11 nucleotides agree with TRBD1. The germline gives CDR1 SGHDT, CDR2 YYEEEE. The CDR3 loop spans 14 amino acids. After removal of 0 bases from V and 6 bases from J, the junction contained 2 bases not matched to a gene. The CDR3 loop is CASSLGGTGGEQYF. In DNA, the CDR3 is TGTGCCAGCAGCTTGGGGGGGACAGGGGGCGAGCAGTACTTC.